Listed below are T cell receptor beta chains from one sample, sequenced in a study of T-cell memory formation after mild COVID-19. TCRdb reprocessed the 5' RACE reads via MiXCR and lists one record per CDR3 protein. The sample lists roughly 130,000 distinct CDR3 sequences, 15% to 20% seen once, with more than 11% in the top ten. The sequenced material came from PBMCs or a T cell subset sorted from them (not recorded which). The source of these receptors is an adult woman who had mild COVID-19 (a few samples of this study predate the infection). Cell type and time point are not known. CDR3s include the opening cysteine and the closing phenylalanine or tryptophan. Fields, in order: D gene, V gene, J gene, clone size, CDR3 DNA, CDR3 protein. D genes are given only for firm matches. The listing skips clone size in some rows; elsewhere it reads once, few, many or a size class.

NA,TRBV29-1,TRBJ1-3,few,TGCAGCGTTGCCTCTGGAAACACCATATATTTT,CSVASGNTIYF
NA,TRBV5-1,TRBJ2-2,NA,TGCGCCAGCAGCGCAGACAGTACCGGGGAGCTGTTTTTT,CASSADSTGELFF
TRBD2,TRBV4-3,TRBJ2-1,few,TGCGCCAGCAGCCACGGCCGGGACTACCTTCCTCCCCAGCCTGATGAGCAGTTCTTC,CASSHGRDYLPPQPDEQFF
NA,TRBV4-1,TRBJ2-2,few,TGCGCCAGCAGCCAAGGCAGGGCTAACACCGGGGAGCTGTTTTTT,CASSQGRANTGELFF
TRBD2,TRBV27,TRBJ2-7,NA,TGTGCCAGCAGTTCATGGGGGGGGGGCTCCTACGAGCAGTACTTC,CASSSWGGGSYEQYF
TRBD1,TRBV10-3,TRBJ2-3,many,TGTGCCATCAGTGAGTTGACAGGGGCGACCACAGATACGCAGTATTTT,CAISELTGATTDTQYF
TRBD1,TRBV20-1,TRBJ1-5,few,TGCAGTGCATCAGGGGGCGTTGAGCAGCCCCAGCATTTT,CSASGGVEQPQHF
TRBD2,TRBV7-8,TRBJ2-3,few,TGTGCCAGCAGCTTCAAGACTAGCGGGGGCACAGATACGCAGTATTTT,CASSFKTSGGTDTQYF
NA,TRBV4-1,TRBJ1-2,NA,TGCGCCAGCAGCCAAGGGACATTGGGCTACACCTTC,CASSQGTLGYTF
TRBD2,TRBV15,TRBJ2-5,NA,TGTGCCACCAGCAGCGGGGGGGCAGGGGAGACCCAGTACTTC,CATSSGGAGETQYF
TRBD1,TRBV2,TRBJ2-7,NA,TGTGCCAGCAGTGCAGGGGGCTTGAGCTCCTACGAGCAGTACTTC,CASSAGGLSSYEQYF
NA,TRBV10-3,TRBJ2-7,NA,TGTGCCATCAGTGGGGCCGGCTACGAGCAGTACTTC,CAISGAGYEQYF
NA,TRBV11-3,TRBJ2-1,few,TGTGCCAGCAGCTTAGGTACCGGGGGCACTTACAATGAGCAGTTCTTC,CASSLGTGGTYNEQFF
TRBD1,TRBV5-1,TRBJ2-1,many,TGCGCCAGCAGCCTCCCGGACAGGGTCAATGAGCAGTTCTTC,CASSLPDRVNEQFF
TRBD2,TRBV5-6,TRBJ2-5,few,TGTGCCAGCAGCTGGGGACTAGCGGAGGAGACCCAGTACTTC,CASSWGLAEETQYF
NA,TRBV6-6,TRBJ1-1,few,TGTGCCAGCAGTTACTCAGCGGAGGGAACTGAAGCTTTCTTT,CASSYSAEGTEAFF
NA,TRBV20-1,TRBJ2-3,few,TGCAGTGCCAGACAAGGCCCCACAGATACGCAGTATTTT,CSARQGPTDTQYF
NA,TRBV6-5,TRBJ1-4,NA,TGTGCCAGCAGTTACTCGATGCACACGGCTCGGGGTGAAAAACTGTTTTTT,CASSYSMHTARGEKLFF
NA,TRBV30,TRBJ1-2,NA,TGTGCCTGGAACTTAGGGGACCGCTATGGCTACACCTTC,CAWNLGDRYGYTF
NA,TRBV18,TRBJ2-7,few,TGTGCCAGCTCACCAGAAAGGCACAAGCTAGTATACGAGCAGTACTTC,CASSPERHKLVYEQYF
TRBD1,TRBV5-5,TRBJ2-5,few,TGTGCCAGCAGCCCGAGAGTGTCCGGGACAGGTCTCCAAGAGACCCAGTACTTC,CASSPRVSGTGLQETQYF
NA,TRBV20-1,TRBJ1-3,NA,TGCAGTGCTAGAGGGGAGAACTCGGGAACAAGAACCATATATTTT,CSARGENSGTRTIYF